This T cell receptor (beta chain) is drawn from a study of OX40 agonist ivuxolimab in advanced cancers. Background on the study: Dose-escalation patients suffered from hepatocellular carcinoma, melanoma, renal cell or head and neck cancer. Study-level results: In the 0.1 to 3.0 mg/kg range, CD4+ and CD8+ blood T cells had expanded clonally by week 6. Expanded peripheral T cell antigen specificity was not determined.

This clone was detected only once. Its antigen is unknown. Deletions cut 0 bases from V and 0 bases from J, with 9 bases between. The CDR3 spans 15 residues. CDR1 is SGHNT, CDR2 YYREEE, per germline (reference sequence). Sequenced by immunoSEQ multiplex PCR; TCRdb stores in-frame clones only, minus some. The table includes about 79,000 clones, approximately 91% detected once. The receptor comes from an adult with an advanced solid tumor such as melanoma, head and neck, liver or kidney cancer. The sample was CD4+ or CD8+ T cells sorted from blood, taken in a trial of the OX40 agonist ivuxolimab. This chain uses TRBV5-4 with TRBJ1-1; D possibly corresponds to TRBD1 (6 bases). This chain's CDR3 is CASSLAQGMNTEAFF. CDR3 in DNA: TGTGCCAGCAGCTTGGCACAGGGTATGAACACTGAAGCTTTCTTT.